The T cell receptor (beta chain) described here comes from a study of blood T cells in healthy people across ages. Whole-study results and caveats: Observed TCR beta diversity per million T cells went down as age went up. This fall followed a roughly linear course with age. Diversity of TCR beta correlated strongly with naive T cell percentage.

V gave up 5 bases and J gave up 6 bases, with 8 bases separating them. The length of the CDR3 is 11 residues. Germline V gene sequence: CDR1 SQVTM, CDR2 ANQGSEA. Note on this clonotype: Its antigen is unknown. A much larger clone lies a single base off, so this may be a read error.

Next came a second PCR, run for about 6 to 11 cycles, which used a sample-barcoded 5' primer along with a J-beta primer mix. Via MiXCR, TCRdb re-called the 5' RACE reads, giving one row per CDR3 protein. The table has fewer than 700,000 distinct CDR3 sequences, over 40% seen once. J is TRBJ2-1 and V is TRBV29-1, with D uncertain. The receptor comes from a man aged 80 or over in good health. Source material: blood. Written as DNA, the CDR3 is TGCAGCGTTTCGAGCCCCAATGAGCAGTTCTTC. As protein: CSVSSPNEQFF.